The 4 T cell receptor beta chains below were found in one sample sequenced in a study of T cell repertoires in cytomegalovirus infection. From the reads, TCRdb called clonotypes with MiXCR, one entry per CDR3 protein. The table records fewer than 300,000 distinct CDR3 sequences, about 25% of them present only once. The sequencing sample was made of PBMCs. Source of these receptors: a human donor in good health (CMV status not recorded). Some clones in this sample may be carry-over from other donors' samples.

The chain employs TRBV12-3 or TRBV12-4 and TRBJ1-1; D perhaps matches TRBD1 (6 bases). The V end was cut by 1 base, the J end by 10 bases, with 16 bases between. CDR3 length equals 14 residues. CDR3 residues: CASSLGGFRDTAFF. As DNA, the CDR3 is TGTGCCAGCAGTTTAGGAGGATTCCGGGACACAGCTTTCTTT.

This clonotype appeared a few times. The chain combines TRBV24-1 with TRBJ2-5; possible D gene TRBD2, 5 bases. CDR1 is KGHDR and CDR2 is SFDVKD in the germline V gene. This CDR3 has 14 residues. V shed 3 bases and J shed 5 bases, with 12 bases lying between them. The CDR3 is CATSDPAERETQYF. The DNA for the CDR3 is TGTGCCACCAGTGATCCGGCGGAGCGGGAGACCCAGTACTTC.

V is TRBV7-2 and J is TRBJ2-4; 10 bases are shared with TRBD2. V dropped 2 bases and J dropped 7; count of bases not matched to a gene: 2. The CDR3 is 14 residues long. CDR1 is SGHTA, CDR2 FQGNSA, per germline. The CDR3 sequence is CASSLSGGGNIQYF. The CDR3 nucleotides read TGTGCCAGCAGCTTAAGCGGGGGGGGGAACATTCAGTACTTC.

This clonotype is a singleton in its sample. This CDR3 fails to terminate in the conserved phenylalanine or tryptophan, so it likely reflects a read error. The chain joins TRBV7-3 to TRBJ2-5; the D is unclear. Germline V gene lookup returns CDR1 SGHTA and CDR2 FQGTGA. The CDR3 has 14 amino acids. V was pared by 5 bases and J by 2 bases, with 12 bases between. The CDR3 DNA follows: TGTGCCAGCAGCCAGGTCGGCCGGCAAGAGACCCAGTACTTA. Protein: CASSQVGRQETQYL.